The clone carrying this TCR beta chain came up a few times. Its antigen is not known. The CDR3 spans 17 residues. V dropped 1 base and J dropped 3; count of bases not matched to a gene: 6. Germline loops: CDR1 SGHVS, CDR2 FQNEAQ. MiXCR, applied by TCRdb to the reads, yields one record per CDR3 protein. The data show approximately 71,000 distinct CDR3 sequences, 20% seen once. This sample was taken from a study of T cell repertoires in cytomegalovirus infection. The wider study: Public TCR beta signatures indicated both CMV infection and matching HLA type. The study's findings and limits: In two of eight donors, the top clonotype was HLA-C-restricted CMV-specific.

The sequence derives from a human donor in good health (CMV status not recorded). Some clones in this sample may be carry-over from other donors' samples. This chain joins TRBV7-8 and TRBJ1-5; 10 nucleotides align to TRBD1. Sequences were derived from CD8+ T cells from cultured PBMCs, sampled from culture after CMV antigen stimulation. CDR3 protein: CASSLDGTGAINQPQHF. Here the CDR3 DNA reads TGTGCCAGCAGCTTAGATGGGACAGGGGCCATCAATCAGCCCCAGCATTTT.